The T cell receptor beta chain under discussion was sequenced for a study of blood T cell repertoires in COVID-19. Study context: Donors in the United States, Italy and Spain gave samples during acute or convalescent COVID-19.

Categorization into cohorts depended on clinical history that participants reported. Germline loops: CDR1 SGHAT, CDR2 FQNNGV. The CDR3 is 15 residues long. With 1 base removed from V and 1 base from J, the gap between germline ends came to 10 bases. Original processing notes: Estimates of nucleated cell counts were drawn from the amplification of reference gene primers. Profiled with immunoSEQ multiplex PCR; TCRdb holds only in-frame clones, not every one. D and trimming were read from the DNA, whereas the V and J calls and clone size are those reported in that table. The sample lists approximately 380,000 clones; more than 75% were seen once.

V usage is TRBV11-2 and J usage is TRBJ1-1; the D gene is possibly TRBD1 (6 bases). The sequencing input was PBMCs or T cells enriched from blood (not recorded which). The receptor's source is a woman younger than 35 who had recovered from COVID-19. CDR3 sequence reads: CASSLVGRGNTEAFF. The CDR3, as DNA: TGTGCCAGCAGCTTAGTTGGCAGGGGGAACACTGAAGCTTTCTTT.